There are many counts of the clone carrying this TCR beta chain. Antigen specificity is unknown. The CDR3 covers 16 residues. The V end lost 7 bases, the J end lost 0 bases, and 18 bases lay between the germline ends. This entry is derived from a study of T cells in Graves' hyperthyroidism and ophthalmopathy. Study-wide context: Pretreatment peripheral blood was obtained at initial diagnosis.

Not enrolled were patients with uncontrolled infection, other autoimmune disease, pregnancy or lactation. From RNA transcripts, TCR beta CDR3 regions were amplified. The TCR CDR3 was amplified in a first-round RT-PCR using the HTBI primer set. TCRdb independently ran MiXCR on the multiplex PCR reads; one entry per CDR3 protein. The table shows approximately 400,000 distinct CDR3 sequences, with 14% to 15% occurring only once. Findings and limits, study-wide: Stable hyperthyroidism was told apart from ophthalmopathy by a model built on 13 V-J features.

The source is a woman aged 25 to 39 with Graves' hyperthyroidism. The chain employs TRBV12-3 or TRBV12-4 and TRBJ1-2, with a possible D match to TRBD1 (6 bases). Sequenced sample: blood. The CDR3 is CASTQTGNGANYGYTF. The CDR3 region has the DNA TGTGCCAGCACCCAGACAGGAAACGGGGCTAACTATGGCTACACCTTC.